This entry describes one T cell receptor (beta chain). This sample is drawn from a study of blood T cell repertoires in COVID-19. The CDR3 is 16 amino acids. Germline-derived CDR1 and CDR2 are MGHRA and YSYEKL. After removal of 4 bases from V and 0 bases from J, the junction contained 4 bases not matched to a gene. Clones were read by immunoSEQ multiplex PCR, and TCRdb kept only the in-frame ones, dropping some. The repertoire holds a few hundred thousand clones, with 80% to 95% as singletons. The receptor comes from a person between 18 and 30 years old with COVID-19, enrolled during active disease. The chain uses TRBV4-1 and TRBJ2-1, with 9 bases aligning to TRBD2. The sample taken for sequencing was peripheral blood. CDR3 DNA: TGCGCCAGCAGCCCTAATAGCGGGAGCTCCTACAATGAGCAGTTCTTC. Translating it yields CASSPNSGSSYNEQFF.